This T cell receptor beta chain was captured by sequencing in a study of blood T cell repertoires in COVID-19. Study details: Samples taken during acute and convalescent COVID-19 were collected in the United States, Italy and Spain.

J was trimmed by 4 bases and V by 8 bases; bases with no gene match: 15. Per germline, CDR1 SNHLY and CDR2 FYNNEI. The CDR3 runs 16 residues. Study processing details: Amplifying reference gene primers gave estimates of nucleated cell counts. Using immunoSEQ multiplex PCR, the repertoire was profiled, and TCRdb retains in-frame clones only, with some absent. V, J and clone size were drawn from that table, and D and trimming were deduced from the DNA. The sample contains about 110,000 clones, 85% of which appear only once. Only a few counts were recorded for this clone. The rearrangement links TRBV2 to TRBJ2-3; TRBD2 aligns across 7 bases. The specimen was peripheral blood. This sequence was found in a human donor in a cohort sampled during active COVID-19. In DNA, the CDR3 is TGTGCCAGCTCGGGTCGGGGGGAATCTCGTCCAGATACGCAGTATTTT. Encoded protein: CASSGRGESRPDTQYF.